The 26 T cell receptor beta chains below come from one sample, sequenced in a study of long-term antiretroviral therapy in people with HIV. Sequencing relied on immunoSEQ assay v3.0, run at survey level. TCRdb's copy holds only in-frame clones and misses some; the assay was immunoSEQ multiplex PCR. Of fewer than 25,000 clones in the sample, under 90% were seen once. Sequences were derived from unsorted PBMCs, sampled 1.9 years after starting antiretroviral therapy. The receptors here all came from a woman in her fifties or sixties with HIV.

The chain has TRBV19 and TRBJ1-3; 8 positions match TRBD1. This CDR3 is built from 16 residues. Germline CDR1 LNHDA, CDR2 SQIVND (reference sequence). J was trimmed by 0 bases and V by 5 bases; bases with no gene match: 6. The CDR3 DNA sequence: TGTGCCAGTAGTTTCAGGACAGGGAGCTCTGGAAACACCATATATTTT. Amino acid sequence: CASSFRTGSSGNTIYF. Combining the CDR3 with reference TRBV19 and TRBJ1-3 gives the whole variable domain DGGITQSPKYLFRKEGQNVTLSCEQNLNHDAMYWYRQDPGQGLRLIYYSQIVNDFQKGDIAEGYSVSREKKESFPLTVTSAQKNPTAFYLCASSFRTGSSGNTIYFGEGSWLTVV.

This chain links TRBV7-2 with TRBJ1-2, with D hard to call. The CDR3 has 13 residues. V dropped 5 bases and J dropped 8 bases, with 15 bases sitting between them. Germline CDR1 reads SGHTA; CDR2 reads FQGNSA. CDR3 protein: CASSPATETGYTF. Here the CDR3 DNA reads TGTGCCAGCAGCCCGGCTACCGAGACCGGCTACACCTTC.

The rearrangement links TRBV5-6 to TRBJ2-7; D is undetermined. Germline CDR1 and CDR2: SGHDT and YYEEEE. Trimming took 5 bases from V and 4 from J, leaving 10 bases between them. The CDR3 runs 12 residues. The CDR3 bases are TGTGCCAGCAGTTCCGACCTTTACGAGCAGTACTTC. Its protein is CASSSDLYEQYF.

The J gene is TRBJ1-2, the V gene TRBV18, with TRBD1 matching 8 bases. Germline V CDR1 and CDR2: KGHSH, LQKENI. The CDR3 has 13 residues. J gave up 8 bases and V 3 bases, and 5 bases lay outside the gene matches. CDR3 residues: CASSPVTGDGYTF. The CDR3 DNA sequence: TGTGCCAGCTCACCTGTGACAGGGGACGGCTACACCTTC.

The rearrangement links TRBV28 to TRBJ1-1, with D perhaps matching TRBD1 (5 bases). The CDR3 is 11 amino acids. V lost 2 bases and J lost 12, with 10 bases in between. Germline V gene sequence: CDR1 MDHEN, CDR2 SYDVKM. DNA of the CDR3: TGTGCCAGCAGTTTACGGGGGATAACTTTCTTT. It codes for CASSLRGITFF.

This chain joins TRBV6-5 and TRBJ1-3; 10 nucleotides line up with TRBD1. There are 16 residues in the CDR3. V lost 2 bases, J lost 4 bases, and 5 bases stayed unmatched. Germline CDR1 reads MNHEY; CDR2 reads SVGAGI. This CDR3 is CASSYGTGEGGNTIYF. In nucleotides, the CDR3 is TGTGCCAGCAGTTACGGGACAGGGGAAGGGGGAAACACCATATATTTT.

V usage is TRBV6-5 and J usage is TRBJ2-7; D might be TRBD1 (6 bases). Between the trimmed V and J ends, which lost 6 bases and 2 bases, there was a span of 17 bases. This CDR3 comprises 15 residues. Germline-derived CDR1 and CDR2 are MNHEY and SVGAGI. The CDR3 sequence: CASRPTGLYTYEQYF. The CDR3 nucleotides read TGTGCCAGCAGACCCACAGGGTTGTATACCTACGAGCAGTACTTC.

This chain joins TRBV7-2 and TRBJ1-2; D gene unclear. The CDR3 totals 13 residues. The germline V gene encodes CDR1 SGHTA and CDR2 FQGNSA. The V end was cut by 4 bases, the J end by 4 bases, with 10 bases between. Written as DNA, the CDR3 is TGTGCCAGCAGCTCAAGGCCGGGCTATGGCTACACCTTC. This codes for CASSSRPGYGYTF.

J is TRBJ2-5 and V is TRBV7-6; either TRBD1 or TRBD2 may supply D (7 bases each). Germline CDR1 is SGHVS and CDR2 is FNYEAQ. V was trimmed by 2 bases and J by 1 base, leaving 14 bases between them. The CDR3 has 16 residues. CDR3 nucleotide sequence: TGTGCCAGCAGCTTAAGGGGAGGGGGCGTCCAAGAGACCCAGTACTTC. Translation: CASSLRGGGVQETQYF.

The V gene is TRBV9, the J gene TRBJ2-3; 9 positions match TRBD1. J was trimmed by 6 bases and V by 0 bases; bases with no gene match: 5. Germline CDR1 is SGDLS and CDR2 is YYNGEE. The CDR3 totals 15 residues. The CDR3: CASSVGNRGLDTQYF. DNA for the CDR3: TGTGCCAGCAGCGTAGGGAACAGGGGGCTGGATACGCAGTATTTT.

This chain joins TRBV2 and TRBJ1-1; no reliable D call. The V end was cut by 2 bases, the J end by 1 base, with 14 bases between. The length of the CDR3 is 16 residues. Germline lookup yields CDR1 SNHLY and CDR2 FYNNEI. In nucleotides, the CDR3 is TGTGCCAGCAGTGAAAATCCCCTCGCCGGGAACACTGAAGCTTTCTTT. Encoded protein: CASSENPLAGNTEAFF. Filled out from reference TRBV2 and TRBJ1-1, the complete variable domain reads EPEVTQTPSHQVTQMGQEVILRCVPISNHLYFYWYRQILGQKVEFLVSFYNNEISEKSEIFDDQFSVERPDGSNFTLKIRSTKLEDSAMYFCASSENPLAGNTEAFFGQGTRLTVV.

V and J are TRBV27 and TRBJ2-5; TRBD1 or TRBD2 may be the D gene (5 bases each). In germline, CDR1 is MNHEY, CDR2 SMNVEV (reference sequence). V was pared by 5 bases and J by 1 base, with 14 bases between. The CDR3 is made up of 15 amino acids. The CDR3 spells CASSPTGAAQETQYF. The CDR3 DNA sequence: TGTGCCAGCAGTCCAACCGGGGCTGCCCAAGAGACCCAGTACTTC.

This clone came up once. The chain links TRBV9 to TRBJ2-3; TRBD2 matches 11 bases. Losses at the gene ends were 3 bases for V and 2 bases for J; bases not matched to a gene: 14. The CDR3 has 19 amino acids. The germline V gene encodes CDR1 SGDLS and CDR2 YYNGEE. The CDR3 DNA is TGTGCCAGCAGCGCCCATAAATTAAAACTAGCGGGGGACACAGATACGCAGTATTTT. Protein sequence: CASSAHKLKLAGDTDTQYF.

Concerning this clone itself: Other DNA sequences in the sample encode the same CDR3. The J gene is TRBJ2-5, the V gene TRBV5-1; possible D gene TRBD1, 5 bases. Germline lookup yields CDR1 SGHRS and CDR2 YFSETQ. V lost 0 bases and J lost 4, with 10 bases in between. The CDR3 spans 14 residues. The CDR3 coding sequence is TGCGCCAGCAGCTTGGGGGGCCTAGGAGAGACCCAGTACTTC. Amino acid sequence: CASSLGGLGETQYF. Filled out from reference TRBV5-1 and TRBJ2-5, the complete variable domain reads KAGVTQTPRYLIKTRGQQVTLSCSPISGHRSVSWYQQTPGQGLQFLFEYFSETQRNKGNFPGRFSGRQFSNSRSEMNVSTLELGDSALYLCASSLGGLGETQYFGPGTRLLVL.

This clone has only one observation. V gene TRBV5-6 combines with J gene TRBJ1-6; D remains ambiguous. This CDR3 is 14 amino acids long. CDR1 SGHDT and CDR2 YYEEEE come from the germline V gene. V shed 4 bases and J shed 7 bases, with 12 bases lying between them. The CDR3 region has the DNA TGTGCCAGCAGCCCGCCGCAGATCAATTCACCCCTCCACTTT. Encoded protein: CASSPPQINSPLHF.

The rearrangement uses TRBV27 and TRBJ1-2; 9 nucleotides line up with TRBD1. Germline values: CDR1 MNHEY, CDR2 SMNVEV (reference sequence). This CDR3 region has 17 residues. Losses at the gene ends were 3 bases for V and 4 bases for J; bases not matched to a gene: 12. The CDR3 reads CASSFSGAQGAIYGYTF. CDR3 sequence (DNA): TGTGCCAGCAGTTTTTCGGGGGCACAGGGGGCGATCTATGGCTACACCTTC.

The chain carries TRBV7-3 and TRBJ1-6, with D maybe TRBD1 (5 bases). Trimming took off 0 bases at V and 14 bases at J, with 11 bases between the two ends. Per germline, CDR1 SGHTA and CDR2 FQGTGA. CDR3 size: 13 residues. The CDR3 region has the DNA TGTGCCAGCAGCTTAACCGGGACTGAGGCCCTCCACTTT. Protein product: CASSLTGTEALHF.

The chain uses TRBV5-6 and TRBJ2-3; D ambiguous. Germline values: CDR1 SGHDT, CDR2 YYEEEE. V lost 0 bases to trimming and J lost 1 base, with 9 bases between them. The CDR3 runs to 15 residues. CDR3 sequence: CASSLGRTGTDTQYF. For the CDR3, the DNA is TGTGCCAGCAGCTTGGGTAGGACCGGCACAGATACGCAGTATTTT.

This clone was found a few times. V is TRBV11-2 and J is TRBJ2-7; D unresolved. From germline, CDR1 is SGHAT and CDR2 FQNNGV. CDR3 length equals 12 residues. Deletions cut 1 base from V and 3 bases from J, with 4 bases between. The DNA of the CDR3 is TGTGCCAGCAGCTTAGGGCGCTACGAGCAGTACTTC. Protein sequence: CASSLGRYEQYF.

CDR3 amino acids: CASSHEERGGRETQYF. The CDR3 nucleotides read TGTGCCAGCAGCCATGAGGAGCGGGGGGGCCGAGAGACCCAGTACTTC. This sequence joins TRBV7-2 and TRBJ2-5; TRBD2 matches at 10 bases. This CDR3 spans 16 amino acids. In germline, CDR1 is SGHTA, CDR2 FQGNSA. Trimming cost V 5 bases and J 4 bases; bases outside gene matches: 10.

This chain links TRBV5-1 with TRBJ2-6; D is perhaps TRBD1 (5 bases). Trimming removed 2 bases from V and 0 bases from J, with 12 bases in between. The germline V gene has CDR1 SGHRS and CDR2 YFSETQ. The CDR3 is made up of 17 amino acids. This chain's CDR3 is CASSFTSTASGANVLTF. DNA of the CDR3: TGCGCCAGCAGCTTTACCTCGACAGCCTCTGGGGCCAACGTCCTGACTTTC.

The count of this clone is one. The chain couples TRBV5-1 to TRBJ1-5; possible D gene TRBD1, 5 bases. The CDR3 covers 16 residues. V shed 4 bases and J shed 0 bases, with 14 bases lying between them. Germline-derived CDR1 and CDR2 are SGHRS and YFSETQ. CDR3 DNA: TGCGCCAGCAGCCCGGGGACTCCGAATAGCAATCAGCCCCAGCATTTT. This translates into CASSPGTPNSNQPQHF.

This CDR3 is CASSQNRNRTGIAEQYF. CDR3 in DNA: TGTGCCAGCAGTCAGAACCGCAATAGGACAGGGATCGCCGAGCAGTACTTC. The gene calls are TRBV28 and TRBJ2-7, with TRBD1 matching 8 bases. V was pared by 5 bases and J by 6 bases, with 18 bases of the junction left unmatched. Germline V lookup: CDR1 MDHEN, CDR2 SYDVKM. This CDR3 spans 17 amino acids.

The chain joins TRBV30 to TRBJ2-1, with D tentatively TRBD1 or TRBD2 (5 bases each). CDR1 GTSNPN and CDR2 SVGIG come from the germline V gene (reference sequence). The CDR3 length is 13 residues. Trimming cost V 0 bases and J 8 bases, with 11 bases left between them. In nucleotides, the CDR3 is TGTGCCTGGAGTGTTGGGGGAGTCGATGAGCAGTTCTTC. This encodes CAWSVGGVDEQFF.

V usage is TRBV30 and J usage is TRBJ2-4; the D gene is possibly TRBD2 (6 bases). CDR1 is GTSNPN and CDR2 is SVGIG in the germline V gene (reference sequence). V dropped 0 bases and J dropped 0 bases, with 12 bases sitting between them. The CDR3 has 16 amino acids. The CDR3 bases are TGTGCCTGGAGTGTATTAACGGGGGTAGCCAAAAACATTCAGTACTTC. This gives the protein CAWSVLTGVAKNIQYF.

The J gene is TRBJ1-2, the V gene TRBV5-8; possibly TRBD1 for D (5 bases). The germline V gene encodes CDR1 SGHTS and CDR2 YDEGEE. This CDR3 is 14 amino acids long. Trimming took 4 bases from V and 4 from J, leaving 14 bases between them. The CDR3 nucleotides are TGTGCCAGCAGCCCCCGATGGGACGGCTATGGCTACACCTTC. Its translation: CASSPRWDGYGYTF.